These 23 T cell receptor beta chains originate from one sample sequenced in a study of breast tumors, draining lymph nodes, adjacent tissues. Axillary draining lymph nodes of breast cancer patients supplied the node samples. TCRdb redid the calling of the multiplex PCR reads with MiXCR, one entry per CDR3 protein. In the table there are approximately 150,000 distinct CDR3 sequences, around a third of which are singletons. What was sequenced was axillary lymph node tissue. These receptors came from a female donor with breast cancer. Some clones in this sample may be carry-over from other donors' samples.

This clonotype was recorded many times. The J gene is TRBJ2-3, the V gene TRBV20-1, with D hard to call. V lost 3 bases, J lost 5 bases, and 9 bases lay in between. This CDR3 contains 12 residues. The V gene's germline CDR1 is DFQATT and CDR2 SNEGSKA (reference sequence). The CDR3 DNA reads TGCAGTGCTAGCAGAGTCGTAGATACGCAGTATTTT. Translating gives CSASRVVDTQYF.

CDR3 DNA sequence: TGTGCCAGCAGTTTACCGGGACTCACAGATACGCAGTATTTT. Protein: CASSLPGLTDTQYF. This chain links TRBV28 with TRBJ2-3; TRBD2 is a possible D gene (6 bases). This CDR3 region has 14 residues. V was pared by 2 bases and J by 2 bases, with 8 bases between. The germline V gene encodes CDR1 MDHEN and CDR2 SYDVKM.

The J gene is TRBJ2-5, the V gene TRBV6-5; D is undetermined. In germline, CDR1 is MNHEY, CDR2 SVGAGI. The CDR3 consists of 11 residues. V lost 6 bases, J lost 5 bases, and 7 bases lay in between. The CDR3 DNA reads TGTGCCAGCAGGGGCCCCGAGACCCAGTACTTC. Amino acids: CASRGPETQYF.

This clonotype was counted many times. One junction end disagrees with the germline gene, perhaps due to a read error. The chain links TRBV5-1 to TRBJ2-3; weak D call: TRBD2 (6 bases). The germline V gene has CDR1 SGHRS and CDR2 YFSETQ. The CDR3 runs 15 residues. The chain's CDR3 is CASSLAGRVTGTQYF. The CDR3 DNA reads TGCGCCAGCAGCTTGGCCGGGAGAGTCACAGGTACGCAGTATTTT.

This clonotype was seen ten or more times. The V call is TRBV5-1, the J call TRBJ1-2, with a possible D match to TRBD1 (6 bases). This CDR3 contains 13 residues. Per the germline V gene, CDR1 is SGHRS and CDR2 is YFSETQ. The V and J ends lost 0 bases and 5 bases respectively, with 8 bases between them. CDR3 residues: CASSLDRVYGYTF. The CDR3 nucleotides are TGCGCCAGCAGCTTGGACAGGGTGTATGGCTACACCTTC.

This clonotype has a handful of counts. A read error is possible here, since a much larger clone lies one base away. The gene calls are TRBV30 and TRBJ2-3; D might be TRBD1 (5 bases). The CDR3 is 14 amino acids. Trimming cost V 1 base and J 10 bases, with 18 bases left between them. The V gene's germline CDR1 is GTSNPN and CDR2 SVGIG (reference sequence). CDR3 nucleotides: TGTGCCTGGAGTGCCGGACACCTGAAGGATGCGCAGTATTTT. It is translated as CAWSAGHLKDAQYF.

This clonotype was seen only a few times. With a much larger clone just one base away, this may be a read error. The rearrangement joins TRBV6-5 to TRBJ2-7, with 15 bases fitting TRBD2. Losses at the gene ends were 5 bases for V and 6 bases for J; bases not matched to a gene: 5. The length of the CDR3 is 15 residues. Germline V gives CDR1 MNHEY, CDR2 SVGAGI. The CDR3 here is CASSLMGLAGGEQYF. CDR3 nucleotides: TGTGCCAGCAGTCTGATGGGACTAGCGGGAGGCGAGCAGTACTTC.

This clonotype was detected many times. V gene TRBV7-3 combines with J gene TRBJ1-2; a weak D match, TRBD1 (5 bases). The CDR3 spans 14 residues. Per germline, CDR1 SGHTA and CDR2 FQGTGA. V was shortened by 5 bases and J by 1 base, with 11 bases between the two germline ends. The CDR3 loop reads CASSRDGNNYGYTF. CDR3 coding DNA: TGTGCCAGCAGCCGGGACGGAAATAACTATGGCTACACCTTC.

This clonotype came up many times. The CDR3: CATSEAGNYGYTF. The CDR3 nucleotides read TGTGCCACCAGTGAGGCAGGGAACTATGGCTACACCTTC. The chain combines TRBV24-1 with TRBJ1-2; a weak D match, TRBD1 (5 bases). Trimming left V 4 bases short and J 2 bases short, with 7 bases between. The length of the CDR3 is 13 residues. Germline CDR1 KGHDR, CDR2 SFDVKD.

The chain uses TRBV5-1 and TRBJ2-3; D is uncertain. The germline V and J ends were trimmed by 4 bases and 15 bases, with 18 bases remaining between them. The germline CDR1 and CDR2 sequences are SGHRS and YFSETQ. The CDR3 contains 12 residues. CDR3 DNA: TGCGCCAGCAGCCACGACTCAGATACGTACTATTTT. Translating it yields CASSHDSDTYYF.

The chain uses TRBV24-1 and TRBJ2-5; TRBD2 aligns across 14 bases. The germline V gene has CDR1 KGHDR and CDR2 SFDVKD. Trimming at V came to 4 bases and at J to 7 bases, leaving 10 bases not matched to a gene. The CDR3 runs to 17 residues. CDR3 in DNA: TGTGCCACCAGTGAGTCGACTAGCGGGGGGGGATGGGGGACCCAGTACTTC. It is translated as CATSESTSGGGWGTQYF.

This clonotype appeared many times. The rearrangement uses TRBV27 and TRBJ1-6; possibly TRBD1 for D (6 bases). CDR1 is MNHEY and CDR2 is SMNVEV in the germline V gene (reference sequence). V lost 7 bases and J 7 bases, leaving 17 bases between the germline ends. The CDR3 extends over 15 amino acids. DNA of the CDR3: TGTGCCAGCACTCCCCGTGGACAGTCAAATTCACCCCTCCACTTT. Its translation is CASTPRGQSNSPLHF.

As concerns this clonotype: This may be a read error: a much more frequent sequence differs by one nucleotide. This chain links TRBV6-6 with TRBJ2-7; 7 bases fit TRBD1. The length of the CDR3 is 13 residues. Germline V lookup: CDR1 MNHNY, CDR2 SVGAGI (reference sequence). The trim removed 1 base at V and 4 bases at J, leaving 1 base unmatched. The DNA of the CDR3 is TGTGCCAGCAGTTACTGGACAGGTTACGAGCAGTACTTC. It translates to CASSYWTGYEQYF.

This clonotype was counted ten times or more. The rearrangement uses TRBV7-9 and TRBJ2-3; 9 nucleotides agree with TRBD2. Per the germline V gene, CDR1 is SEHNR and CDR2 is FQNEAQ (reference sequence). Trimming cost V 5 bases and J 9 bases; bases outside gene matches: 3. The CDR3 is 12 amino acids. The CDR3 spells CASSPSGKTQYF. DNA for the CDR3: TGTGCCAGCAGCCCTAGCGGGAAGACGCAGTATTTT.

Many counts were recorded for this clonotype. The CDR3 DNA reads as TGTGCCAGCAGCTTATCCGGAATCCCCACAGATACGCAGTATTTT. Translated, it gives CASSLSGIPTDTQYF. The rearrangement uses TRBV13 and TRBJ2-3, with D unresolved. The length of the CDR3 is 15 residues. The germline V and J ends were trimmed by 2 bases and 2 bases, with 11 bases remaining between them. Germline-derived CDR1 and CDR2 are PRHDT and FYEKMQ (reference sequence).

This clonotype was seen once. The CDR3 loop reads CATSRGGDEKLFF. The CDR3 DNA sequence: TGTGCCACCAGTAGAGGTGGGGATGAAAAACTGTTTTTT. The chain has TRBV24-1 and TRBJ1-4; D remains ambiguous. The germline V gene has CDR1 KGHDR and CDR2 SFDVKD. CDR3 length: 13 amino acids. V was clipped by 6 bases and J by 6 bases, with 10 bases between them.

This clonotype was seen at least ten times. The chain carries TRBV27 and TRBJ1-5; tentatively, D is TRBD1 (6 bases). V lost 3 bases and J 5 bases, leaving 8 bases between the germline ends. Germline CDR1 MNHEY, CDR2 SMNVEV (reference sequence). The CDR3 is made up of 13 amino acids. This CDR3 reads CASSFAGDQPQHF. The CDR3 region has the DNA TGTGCCAGCAGTTTCGCAGGGGATCAGCCCCAGCATTTT.

A few counts support this clonotype. It may be a read error: a sequence one base away is much more abundant. The CDR3: CASSQRPNEKLFF. As DNA, the CDR3 is TGCGCCAGCAGCCAGAGACCTAATGAAAAACTGTTTTTT. The chain couples TRBV4-3 to TRBJ1-4; D ambiguous. CDR3 length: 13 residues. V shed 3 bases and J shed 3 bases, with 5 bases lying between them. Germline-derived CDR1 and CDR2 are LGHNA and YSLEER.

This clonotype has ten or more counts. The gene calls are TRBV3-1 and TRBJ2-1; the match to TRBD2 covers 9 bases. Trimming removed 0 bases from V and 12 bases from J; junction bases left unmatched: 3. Germline V gene sequence: CDR1 LGHDT, CDR2 YNNKEL (reference sequence). CDR3 length: 13 residues. CDR3 in DNA: TGTGCCAGCAGCCAAGATAGCGGGAGTCGGCAGTTCTTC. It is translated as CASSQDSGSRQFF.

In its sample, this clonotype was seen many times. The rearrangement joins TRBV7-2 to TRBJ2-5; TRBD2 agrees at 9 bases. The CDR3 runs 16 residues. V was pared by 3 bases and J by 4 bases, with 9 bases of the junction left unmatched. CDR1 and CDR2 from the germline V gene are SGHTA and FQGNSA. CDR3 DNA: TGTGCCAGCAGCTTTAGCGGGAGAATCTGGGGAGAGACCCAGTACTTC. Protein product: CASSFSGRIWGETQYF.

The rearrangement links TRBV20-1 to TRBJ2-1; D perhaps matches TRBD2 (7 bases). The length of the CDR3 is 15 residues. Germline V gene data show CDR1 as DFQATT and CDR2 as SNEGSKA (reference sequence). The V and J ends lost 0 bases and 8 bases respectively, with 17 bases between them. The DNA of the CDR3 is TGCAGTGCTAGAGACGCGGCGGGGGCCGGGGATGAGCAGTTCTTC. It translates to CSARDAAGAGDEQFF.

About this clonotype itself: This could be a read error, since a much larger clone is one nucleotide away. J is TRBJ1-6 and V is TRBV5-6; a weak D match, TRBD1 (5 bases). Germline loops: CDR1 SGHDT, CDR2 YYEEEE. V gave up 4 bases and J gave up 9 bases, with 11 bases separating them. The CDR3 loop spans 13 amino acids. The CDR3 DNA reads TGTGCCAGCAGCCCGGGACGTACTTCACCCCTCCACTTT. This codes for CASSPGRTSPLHF.

As for this clonotype: A much larger clone differs from this one at a single base, so this may be a read error. As the CDR3 is not closed by the conserved phenylalanine or tryptophan, this likely results from a read error. The chain links TRBV18 to TRBJ2-3; 15 nucleotides match TRBD2. With 0 bases clipped from V and 2 bases from J, the junction kept 3 bases outside the gene matches. Germline CDR1 is KGHSH and CDR2 is LQKENI. The CDR3 totals 18 residues. This chain's CDR3 is CASSPPGLAGGFTDTQYS. CDR3 DNA: TGTGCCAGCTCACCACCCGGACTAGCGGGAGGGTTCACAGATACGCAGTATTCT.